This record concerns one T cell receptor (beta chain) sequence. The CDR3 ends on some other residue instead of the conserved phenylalanine or tryptophan, so this is likely a read error. Germline CDR1 and CDR2: MGHRA and YSYEKL. The CDR3 runs 16 residues. Joint extraction of RNA and DNA used roughly 19-33 mg of bulk tissue that was unsorted. Surgical resection was used to treat these primary liver carcinoma patients. Sampling was performed at five separate regions of each tumor. These data belong to a study of tumor-infiltrating lymphocytes in primary liver carcinoma. Across the whole study: Staged T1-T3 N0M0, the tumors had sizes that ranged from about 4 to 10 cm across. Sample counts of productive TCRbeta reads spanned roughly 3.65 to 8 million; these counts were similar across tissue types.

From approximately 530 ng of total RNA, TCR beta-specific cDNA was reverse-transcribed using a constant-region primer. Library construction for TCR beta comprised three nested multiplex PCR rounds performed with slightly modified ARM-PCR. In the first two PCR rounds, TRBV1-TRBV30 forward primers were paired with a C-beta reverse primer, and each round lasted roughly 9 cycles. One entry per CDR3 protein results from TCRdb running MiXCR on the multiplex PCR reads. The table lists more than 45,000 distinct CDR3 sequences, 65% to 85% of them singletons, with roughly 25% in the top ten. The source material was liver tumor tissue from sampling region 5. As for subset: tumor region T5, tumor centre. V usage is TRBV4-1 and J usage is TRBJ1-1, with 10 bases aligning to TRBD1. The sequence was collected from a man aged 40-49 years with primary liver carcinoma and hepatitis B virus infection. The CDR3 here is CASSLGTGALKTEAFL. CDR3 nucleotides: TGCGCCAGCAGCCTCGGGACAGGGGCCCTGAAAACTGAAGCTTTCCTT.